This T cell receptor beta chain comes out of a study of identical twins. TCRdb recomputed calls from the 5' RACE reads with MiXCR, one row per CDR3 protein. This sample has 500,000 to 700,000 distinct CDR3 sequences, with around 7.5% found just once. In germline, CDR1 is KGHDR, CDR2 SFDVKD. The CDR3 has 13 amino acids. The V gene lost 0 bases and the J gene lost 10 bases, with 9 bases spanning the gap. These data were likewise used in another study, on yellow fever vaccine responses in identical twins.

This TCR came from a woman aged 18-35 years in good health. The rearrangement uses TRBV24-1 and TRBJ2-1; D might be TRBD2 (5 bases). Sequences were obtained from PBMCs. The CDR3 DNA reads as TGTGCCACCAGTGATTTGCCCCGGAGGGAGCAGTTCTTC. Translation: CATSDLPRREQFF.